This is a list of T cell receptor beta chains from one sample in a study of shared clonotypes between healthy human individuals. Assay: immunoSEQ multiplex PCR; the TCRdb copy retains only in-frame clones and omits some. This sample yields some 490,000 clones, of which roughly 80% are seen a single time; roughly an eighth belongs to the top ten. The sequenced sample consisted of PBMCs. These receptors were taken from a woman in her forties in good health. Some clones in this sample may be carry-over from other donors' samples. Both conserved end residues are part of each CDR3. The order of the fields is V gene, D gene, J gene, clone size, CDR3 protein, CDR3 DNA. A D gene is named only where the DNA matches it firmly. The size field is filled for only some rows; it gives once, few, many or a size class.

TRBV7-9,NA,TRBJ2-3,NA,CASSPWGGGFGDTQYF,TGTGCCAGCAGCCCCTGGGGGGGCGGCTTTGGAGATACGCAGTATTTT
TRBV7-3,TRBD2,TRBJ2-2,NA,CASGRTRTSSGTGELFF,TGTGCCAGCGGACGGACTAGGACCAGTTCAGGGACCGGGGAGCTGTTTTTT
TRBV29-1,NA,TRBJ1-1,NA,CSVVLTRCGVEAFF,TGCAGCGTTGTCCTAACCCGGTGTGGGGTTGAAGCTTTCTTT
TRBV9,TRBD2,TRBJ2-1,NA,CASSLTSGSPSEQFF,TGTGCCAGCAGCCTTACTAGCGGGAGTCCTAGTGAGCAGTTCTTC
TRBV2,NA,TRBJ2-5,NA,CASGQSTETQYF,TGTGCCAGTGGGCAGTCGACGGAGACCCAGTACTTC
TRBV5-6,NA,TRBJ2-1,NA,CASRGAGVRNEQFF,TGTGCCAGCAGAGGCGCCGGAGTCCGCAATGAGCAGTTCTTC
TRBV14,NA,TRBJ2-7,few,CASSPDPGYEQYF,TGTGCCAGCAGCCCCGATCCCGGGTACGAGCAGTACTTC
TRBV5-4,NA,TRBJ2-3,few,CASSLAPGNSDTQYF,TGTGCCAGCAGCTTGGCCCCCGGGAACTCAGATACGCAGTATTTT
TRBV28,NA,TRBJ1-5,NA,CASRANWNQPQHF,TGTGCCAGCAGGGCAAACTGGAATCAGCCCCAGCATTTT
TRBV4-2,TRBD2,TRBJ2-1,NA,CASSQLLAGGPNEQFF,TGTGCCAGCAGCCAATTACTAGCGGGAGGGCCCAATGAGCAGTTCTTC
TRBV29-1,NA,TRBJ2-7,many,CSVDLDSRSYF,TGCAGCGTTGATCTCGACAGTCGGTCGTACTTC
TRBV6-5,TRBD1,TRBJ2-3,NA,CARGFDRDGTDTQYF,TGTGCCAGGGGATTCGACAGGGACGGCACAGATACGCAGTATTTT
TRBV5-1,TRBD1,TRBJ2-2,NA,CASRPQGADTGELFF,TGCGCCAGCAGACCTCAGGGGGCCGACACCGGGGAGCTGTTTTTT
TRBV5-1,TRBD1,TRBJ2-6,NA,CASSSSPTGNGANVLTF,TGCGCCAGCAGCTCTTCCCCGACAGGGAATGGGGCCAACGTCCTGACTTTC
TRBV5-4,TRBD1,TRBJ2-7,NA,CASSLRTGGQVTYEQYF,TGTGCCAGCAGCCTGAGGACAGGGGGTCAGGTAACCTACGAGCAGTACTTC
TRBV5-1,NA,TRBJ2-3,NA,CASRVGDTQYF,TGCGCCAGCAGGGTTGGAGATACGCAGTATTTT
TRBV6-5,NA,TRBJ1-1,once,CATSLGATRGTEAFF,TGTGCCACCAGTCTTGGGGCCACCCGGGGCACTGAAGCTTTCTTT
TRBV27,NA,TRBJ1-5,NA,CASSLEGGGRQPQHF,TGTGCCAGCAGTTTAGAGGGGGGCGGCAGACAGCCCCAGCATTTT
TRBV10-3,NA,TRBJ1-5,few,CAISGGGRASNQPQHF,TGTGCCATCAGTGGGGGGGGCCGGGCAAGCAATCAGCCCCAGCATTTT
TRBV4-1,NA,TRBJ2-5,few,CASHRSRLGETQYF,TGCGCCAGCCACCGGTCGAGGCTCGGGGAGACCCAGTACTTC
TRBV28,NA,TRBJ2-3,once,CASSLSGARGSTDTQYF,TGTGCCAGCAGTTTATCGGGGGCCCGGGGGAGCACAGATACGCAGTATTTT
TRBV6-6,NA,TRBJ1-2,NA,CASSYPRASNYGYTF,TGTGCCAGCAGTTACCCCAGGGCCTCTAACTATGGCTACACCTTC
TRBV7-8,NA,TRBJ2-7,many,CASSLPGLHYEQYF,TGTGCCAGCAGCTTACCGGGACTCCACTACGAGCAGTACTTC
TRBV6-1,NA,TRBJ2-7,many,CASSVGPATSNEQYF,TGTGCCAGCAGTGTAGGGCCCGCCACATCGAACGAGCAGTACTTC
TRBV5-4,TRBD1,TRBJ2-3,many,CASSLGTGVGSTQYF,TGTGCCAGCAGCTTGGGGACAGGGGTTGGTAGTACGCAGTATTTT
TRBV18,TRBD1,TRBJ2-7,few,CASSPRLSDRVAYEQYF,TGTGCCAGCTCACCCCGGCTATCCGACAGGGTAGCCTACGAGCAGTACTTC
TRBV2,TRBD1,TRBJ1-1,NA,CASIPPGRQGLAFF,TGTGCCAGCATCCCCCCGGGTAGACAGGGGTTAGCTTTCTTT
TRBV29-1,NA,TRBJ2-5,NA,CSTRPSSGETQYF,TGCAGCACCCGGCCCTCCAGCGGAGAGACCCAGTACTTC
TRBV5-4,TRBD1,TRBJ2-7,NA,CASSSRGQGYEQYF,TGTGCCAGCAGCTCGAGGGGGCAAGGTTACGAGCAGTACTTC
TRBV5-1,NA,TRBJ1-5,NA,CASSLDVGSNQPQHF,TGCGCCAGCAGCTTGGACGTCGGTAGCAATCAGCCCCAGCATTTT
TRBV2,NA,TRBJ2-3,NA,CASILGDGTDTQYF,NA
TRBV20-1,TRBD1,TRBJ2-5,NA,CSTRGWETQYF,TGCAGCACCAGGGGGTGGGAGACCCAGTACTTC
TRBV4-1,TRBD1,TRBJ2-2,NA,CASSPQGANTGELFF,TGCGCCAGCAGCCCCCAGGGGGCGAACACCGGGGAGCTGTTTTTT
TRBV28,NA,TRBJ1-5,once,CASNGVAGTNQPQHF,TGTGCCAGCAACGGGGTTGCCGGGACCAATCAGCCCCAGCATTTT
TRBV7-3,TRBD2,TRBJ2-1,NA,CASSSRLAQYNEQFF,TGTGCCAGCAGCAGCAGACTAGCGCAATACAATGAGCAGTTCTTC
TRBV29-1,TRBD2,TRBJ2-1,many,CSVEPSGHLDEQFF,TGCAGCGTTGAACCTAGCGGGCATCTCGATGAGCAGTTCTTC
TRBV9,NA,TRBJ1-5,NA,CASSVTGHQPQHF,TGTGCCAGCAGCGTTACAGGGCATCAGCCCCAGCATTTT